This TCR beta chain was profiled in a study of T cells in localized non-small cell lung cancer. Study observations and caveats: Of the top 100 tumor clones, median around 60 were in adjacent lung, 25 to 30 among its top 100.

This table comes from immunoSEQ multiplex PCR, and its TCRdb copy is limited to in-frame clones, with some not included. This repertoire shows around 140,000 clones, about 90% found once; its top ten account for approximately 1.5%. Per germline, CDR1 LNHDA and CDR2 SQIVND (reference sequence). Trimming pared 6 bases from V and 4 bases from J, leaving 22 bases between. This CDR3 region has 16 residues. Comment on this clone: Its specificity is unknown.

This TCR derives from a female donor aged 60 or older with stage I lung adenocarcinoma. The sample here was peripheral blood, taken before any cancer treatment. The rearrangement links TRBV19 to TRBJ2-7; D unresolved. This CDR3 is CASSHWNLQPTYEQYF. The CDR3 DNA reads as TGTGCCAGTAGCCACTGGAACCTCCAACCGACGTACGAGCAGTACTTC.